The 10 T cell receptor beta chains below come from one sample, sequenced in a study of T cells in pancreatic ductal adenocarcinoma. Surgery without prior neoadjuvant therapy was the treatment of the selected pancreatic ductal adenocarcinoma patients. Here immunoSEQ multiplex PCR was the method, and the copy in TCRdb shows in-frame clones only, minus some. Here the sample spans about 11,000 clones, roughly 90% being singletons. Sequencing input: PBMCs. Receptors were obtained from a human donor with pancreatic ductal adenocarcinoma.

The CDR3 region is CAAILNTEAFF. The CDR3 nucleotides read TGTGCCGCTATATTGAACACTGAAGCTTTCTTT. This chain links TRBV7-9 with TRBJ1-1; D is uncertain. V was pared by 11 bases and J by 0 bases, with 7 bases between. The CDR3 covers 11 residues. Germline CDR1 is SEHNR and CDR2 is FQNEAQ (reference sequence).

The V gene is TRBV7-2, the J gene TRBJ2-3, with a possible D match to TRBD1 (6 bases). From germline, CDR1 is SGHTA and CDR2 FQGNSA. Trimming removed 5 bases from V and 7 bases from J, with 25 bases in between. The CDR3 loop spans 17 amino acids. CDR3 protein: CASSPNFTGTKKNTQYF. DNA for the CDR3: TGTGCCAGCAGCCCTAACTTCACCGGGACAAAGAAAAATACGCAGTATTTT.

The CDR3 nucleotides are TGTGCCAGCAGGGCTCATCGGGGGGCCCCTAATCAGCCCCAGCATTTT. As protein: CASRAHRGAPNQPQHF. The chain is built from TRBV2 and TRBJ1-5, with TRBD1 as a possible D gene (6 bases). The V gene lost 6 bases and the J gene lost 4 bases, with 19 bases spanning the gap. Germline CDR1 SNHLY, CDR2 FYNNEI. The CDR3 has 16 residues.

The V call is TRBV7-8, the J call TRBJ2-7; D remains unclear. V shed 2 bases and J shed 2 bases, with 10 bases lying between them. Germline CDR1 and CDR2: SGHVS and FQNEAQ. The CDR3 has 14 amino acids. The CDR3 region is CASSLNSRTYEQYF. The CDR3 DNA is TGTGCCAGCAGCTTAAACAGCCGAACCTACGAGCAGTACTTC.

The genes are TRBV6-4 and TRBJ1-2; D ambiguous. The CDR3 is 13 amino acids. CDR1 is MRHNA, CDR2 SNTAGT, per germline. V was cut by 7 bases and J by 4 bases, with 13 bases left in between. CDR3 bases: TGTGCCAGCAATTCGGGAGGAAGCTATGGCTACACCTTC. Its translation is CASNSGGSYGYTF.

This chain connects TRBV6-1 to TRBJ1-2, with TRBD1 identical over 7 bases. Germline loops: CDR1 MNHNS, CDR2 SASEGT. The CDR3 runs to 15 residues. The junction had 11 bases not matched to a gene; V was cut back by 2 bases and J by 8 bases. CDR3 in DNA: TGTGCCAGCAGTGAACGTCGGGACAGATTGGAGGGCTACACCTTC. The encoded protein is CASSERRDRLEGYTF.

The chain recombines TRBV28 with TRBJ2-6; 7 nucleotides align to TRBD1. The V gene's germline CDR1 is MDHEN and CDR2 SYDVKM. The CDR3 runs to 16 residues. The V gene end was trimmed by 7 bases and the J gene end by 0 bases; junction bases not matched to a gene: 6. CDR3 sequence: CASTAGGFSGANVLTF. The CDR3 bases are TGTGCCAGCACAGCAGGGGGTTTCTCTGGGGCCAACGTCCTGACTTTC. The full variable domain, with the rest looked up from reference TRBV28 and TRBJ2-6, is DVKVTQSSRYLVKRTGEKVFLECVQDMDHENMFWYRQDPGLGLRLIYFSYDVKMKEKGDIPEGYSVSREKKERFSLILESASTNQTSMYLCASTAGGFSGANVLTFGAGSRLTVL.

Comment on this clone: Being one base from a much bigger clone, this may be a read error. Other nucleotide sequences in the sample specify the same CDR3. The chain uses TRBV18 and TRBJ1-5; 8 nucleotides agree with TRBD1. Germline V gene sequence: CDR1 KGHSH, CDR2 LQKENI. V was clipped by 3 bases and J by 2 bases; unmatched bases: 3. The length of the CDR3 is 15 residues. The CDR3 coding sequence is TGTGCCAGCTCACCCGACAGGGGAGGCAATCAGCCCCAGCATTTT. Its protein product is CASSPDRGGNQPQHF. Full variable domain (outside the CDR3, taken from reference TRBV18 and TRBJ1-5): NAGVMQNPRHLVRRRGQEARLRCSPMKGHSHVYWYRQLPEEGLKFMVYLQKENIIDESGMPKERFSAEFPKEGPSILRIQQVVRGDSAAYFCASSPDRGGNQPQHFGDGTRLSIL.

V usage is TRBV7-9 and J usage is TRBJ2-3, with a tentative D call TRBD2 (6 bases). Trimming removed 3 bases at V and 2 bases at J, with 12 bases between. CDR3 length: 15 amino acids. CDR1 and CDR2 from the germline V gene are SEHNR and FQNEAQ (reference sequence). The CDR3 region is CASSFRDFNTDTQYF. For the CDR3, the DNA is TGTGCCAGCAGCTTCCGGGACTTCAACACAGATACGCAGTATTTT.

This clone was detected once. The rearrangement links TRBV14 to TRBJ2-2; possibly TRBD1 or TRBD2 for D (6 bases each). The germline V and J ends were trimmed by 3 bases and 1 base, with 12 bases remaining between them. The CDR3 consists of 16 residues. CDR1 is SGHDN, CDR2 FVKESK, per germline. The DNA of the CDR3 is TGTGCCAGCAGCCAGTTTAGGGGGGTGAACACCGGGGAGCTGTTTTTT. It yields the protein CASSQFRGVNTGELFF.